The 24 T cell receptor beta chains below all came from one sample that was sequenced in a study of blood T cell repertoires in COVID-19. Profiling relied on immunoSEQ multiplex PCR, and the TCRdb table lists in-frame clones only, not all of them. The sample contains about 210,000 clones, about four fifths of which appear only once. The sample taken for sequencing was PBMCs or T cells enriched from blood (not recorded which). The receptor set was obtained from a woman aged 45-59 years with acute COVID-19.

The chain couples TRBV3-1 (or the pseudogene TRBV3-2) to TRBJ2-2; 7 nucleotides align to TRBD1. Germline V gives CDR1 LGHDT, CDR2 YNNKEL (reference sequence). The CDR3 length is 19 residues. With 4 bases clipped from V and 0 bases from J, the junction kept 14 bases outside the gene matches. The CDR3 DNA follows: TGTGCCAGCAGCCCGCCGTCCGGGACAGCGATGACGAACACCGGGGAGCTGTTTTTT. Translation gives CASSPPSGTAMTNTGELFF.

The chain employs TRBV18 and TRBJ2-7, with D perhaps matching TRBD2 (5 bases). The CDR3 consists of 13 residues. The V end was cut by 6 bases, the J end by 0 bases, with 9 bases between. The germline gives CDR1 KGHSH, CDR2 LQKENI. CDR3 sequence (DNA): TGTGCCAGCTCCCTCGGAGGCTCCTACGAGCAGTACTTC. Translated, it gives CASSLGGSYEQYF.

The V gene is TRBV11-2, the J gene TRBJ1-2; 7 bases are shared with TRBD1. Germline trimming cut 4 bases from V and 9 bases from J; bases unmatched to any gene: 8. Per germline, CDR1 SGHAT and CDR2 FQNNGV. The CDR3 covers 13 residues. CDR3 bases: TGTGCCAGCAGCTCCGGGACAGCCTTTAGCTACACCTTC. Protein sequence: CASSSGTAFSYTF. Variable domain in full (rest from reference TRBV11-2 and TRBJ1-2): EAGVAQSPRYKIIEKRQSVAFWCNPISGHATLYWYQQILGQGPKLLIQFQNNGVVDDSQLPKDRFSAERLKGVDSTLKIQPAKLEDSAVYLCASSSGTAFSYTFGSGTRLTVV.

The gene calls are TRBV11-2 and TRBJ1-6; D is unclear. Trimming pared 5 bases from V and 9 bases from J, leaving 8 bases between. This CDR3 spans 12 amino acids. Germline V gives CDR1 SGHAT, CDR2 FQNNGV. CDR3 sequence (DNA): TGTGCCAGCAGCCGTGGCGGTTCACCCCTCCACTTT. It is translated as CASSRGGSPLHF.

The V and J genes are TRBV5-6 and TRBJ1-2, with D possibly matching TRBD1 (5 bases). Trimming took off 0 bases at V and 5 bases at J, with 14 bases between the two ends. Germline values: CDR1 SGHDT, CDR2 YYEEEE. This CDR3 spans 15 amino acids. The CDR3 DNA reads TGTGCCAGCAGCTTGGGACAGATCGTTCGGTATGGCTACACCTTC. It codes for CASSLGQIVRYGYTF.

About this clone: Other nucleotide sequences in the sample specify the same CDR3. This sequence joins TRBV7-2 and TRBJ2-7; 7 nucleotides line up with TRBD1. Germline V gene sequence: CDR1 SGHTA, CDR2 FQGNSA. The V segment lost 4 bases and the J segment 0 bases; nucleotides outside the gene matches: 3. This CDR3 is 14 amino acids long. In DNA, the CDR3 is TGTGCCAGCAGCTCGACAGGGAACTCCTACGAGCAGTACTTC. Its protein is CASSSTGNSYEQYF.

The V and J genes are TRBV28 and TRBJ1-5; no reliable D call. The CDR3 extends over 12 amino acids. V was shortened by 2 bases and J by 10 bases, with 9 bases between the two germline ends. Germline CDR1 is MDHEN and CDR2 is SYDVKM. The CDR3 here is CASSLPPRPQHF. Here the CDR3 DNA reads TGTGCCAGCAGTTTACCCCCTCGTCCCCAGCATTTT.

This clone was recorded a few times. The chain recombines TRBV28 with TRBJ1-5, with 7 positions matching TRBD1. The ends lost 5 bases at V and 1 base at J; junction bases unmatched: 11. The V gene's germline CDR1 is MDHEN and CDR2 SYDVKM. The CDR3 has 17 residues. The CDR3 loop reads CASSVTTGIRSNQPQHF. The CDR3 coding sequence is TGTGCCAGCAGTGTCACGACAGGGATCCGGAGCAATCAGCCCCAGCATTTT.

The chain combines TRBV7-7 with TRBJ2-2, with a tentative D call TRBD1 (6 bases). The CDR3 contains 15 residues. Germline V gene data show CDR1 as SSHAT and CDR2 as FNYEAQ (reference sequence). The ends were cut back, 11 bases at V and 4 bases at J, with 20 bases in the middle. This chain's CDR3 is CAAGQGMVGTGELFF. The CDR3, as DNA: TGTGCCGCGGGCCAGGGGATGGTAGGCACCGGGGAGCTGTTTTTT.

The V and J genes are TRBV6-5 and TRBJ1-3, with 8 bases matching TRBD1. The V gene's germline CDR1 is MNHEY and CDR2 SVGAGI. The V gene end was trimmed by 5 bases and the J gene end by 4 bases; junction bases not matched to a gene: 7. CDR3 size: 15 residues. The CDR3 DNA is TGTGCCAGCAGTCGAGACAGGGGTCGAGGAAACACCATATATTTT. Its protein product is CASSRDRGRGNTIYF.

The rearrangement joins TRBV29-1 to TRBJ1-2, with 8 bases matching TRBD1. CDR1 and CDR2 from the germline V gene are SQVTM and ANQGSEA. The CDR3 runs to 12 residues. With 4 bases clipped from V and 5 bases from J, the junction kept 3 bases outside the gene matches. CDR3 nucleotide sequence: TGCAGCGTTGCAAGGACAGGGTATGGCTACACCTTC. Its translation: CSVARTGYGYTF.

The chain employs TRBV12-5 and TRBJ1-2, with D possibly TRBD1 on 5 matching bases. Deletions cut 6 bases from V and 5 bases from J, with 19 bases between. This CDR3 region has 15 residues. Germline values: CDR1 LGHNT, CDR2 FRNRAP. This CDR3 reads CASGSQGRPSYGYTF. The CDR3 DNA is TGTGCTAGTGGATCCCAGGGTAGACCATCATATGGCTACACCTTC.

The V call is TRBV7-6, the J call TRBJ2-2; 8 nucleotides agree with TRBD2. Trimming removed 6 bases from V and 1 base from J; junction bases left unmatched: 7. The CDR3 is 16 residues long. The germline gives CDR1 SGHVS, CDR2 FNYEAQ. CDR3 protein: CASRSLAGGNTGELFF. In DNA, the CDR3 is TGTGCCAGCAGATCCCTTGCGGGGGGGAACACCGGGGAGCTGTTTTTT. Full variable domain (outside the CDR3, taken from reference TRBV7-6 and TRBJ2-2): GAGVSQSPRYKVTKRGQDVALRCDPISGHVSLYWYRQALGQGPEFLTYFNYEAQQDKSGLPNDRFSAERPEGSISTLTIQRTEQRDSAMYRCASRSLAGGNTGELFFGEGSRLTVL.

The chain joins TRBV3-1 (or the pseudogene TRBV3-2) to TRBJ2-3; TRBD2 matches at 14 bases. This CDR3 contains 18 residues. V trimming: 1 base; J trimming: 3 bases; junction bases outside the gene matches: 6. CDR1 and CDR2 from the germline V gene are LGHDT and YNNKEL (reference sequence). In DNA form, the CDR3 reads TGTGCCAGCAGCCAAGGGACTAGCGGGGGGCTGTATACAGATACGCAGTATTTT. Translated: CASSQGTSGGLYTDTQYF.

J is TRBJ1-2 and V is TRBV7-2, with TRBD1 matching 11 bases. Germline CDR1 SGHTA, CDR2 FQGNSA. The length of the CDR3 is 14 residues. V dropped 1 base and J dropped 8; count of bases not matched to a gene: 3. The CDR3 DNA reads as TGTGCCAGCAGCTTAGACCGGACAGGGGGCGGCTACACCTTC. Its protein product is CASSLDRTGGGYTF.

This clone was seen only a few times. The chain couples TRBV28 to TRBJ1-3; perhaps TRBD1 as D (5 bases). There are 16 residues in the CDR3. From germline, CDR1 is MDHEN and CDR2 SYDVKM. V dropped 5 bases and J dropped 3 bases, with 17 bases sitting between them. The CDR3 sequence is CASSPTGRGDGNTIYF. The CDR3 DNA is TGTGCCAGCAGTCCGACGGGGAGGGGTGATGGAAACACCATATATTTT. The whole variable domain, remainder taken from reference TRBV28 and TRBJ1-3, is DVKVTQSSRYLVKRTGEKVFLECVQDMDHENMFWYRQDPGLGLRLIYFSYDVKMKEKGDIPEGYSVSREKKERFSLILESASTNQTSMYLCASSPTGRGDGNTIYFGEGSWLTVV.

The chain recombines TRBV7-8 with TRBJ2-1, with a weak D call TRBD2 (5 bases). CDR1 and CDR2 from the germline V gene are SGHVS and FQNEAQ. The V gene lost 5 bases and the J gene lost 0 bases, with 11 bases spanning the gap. The CDR3 sequence is 15 residues long. The CDR3 spells CASSRSGSSYNEQFF. CDR3 coding DNA: TGTGCCAGCAGCCGCAGCGGTAGCTCCTACAATGAGCAGTTCTTC.

This chain joins TRBV28 and TRBJ1-1; D perhaps matches TRBD1 (5 bases). The CDR3 is 14 residues long. With 7 bases removed from V and 0 bases from J, the gap between germline ends came to 12 bases. The germline gives CDR1 MDHEN, CDR2 SYDVKM. The CDR3 loop is CASTLRGMNTEAFF. The CDR3 DNA sequence: TGTGCCAGCACCTTGCGGGGCATGAACACTGAAGCTTTCTTT.

The chain uses TRBV28 and TRBJ1-5; TRBD1 agrees at 8 bases. Trimming removed 8 bases from V and 2 bases from J; junction bases left unmatched: 2. Germline V gene sequence: CDR1 MDHEN, CDR2 SYDVKM. This CDR3 has 13 amino acids. In DNA form, the CDR3 reads TGTGCCAGCCAGACAGGGGGCAATCAGCCCCAGCATTTT. Residues: CASQTGGNQPQHF.

The V gene is TRBV5-4, the J gene TRBJ2-7, with 8 bases identical to TRBD2. The germline V gene has CDR1 SGHNT and CDR2 YYREEE (reference sequence). Trimming removed 4 bases from V and 4 bases from J; junction bases left unmatched: 13. The length of the CDR3 is 16 residues. For the CDR3, the DNA is TGTGCCAGCAGCCCGGGGGGCGGGGGGCGGCGGTACGAGCAGTACTTC. Encoded protein: CASSPGGGGRRYEQYF.

V is TRBV3-1 (or the pseudogene TRBV3-2) and J is TRBJ1-1; 7 nucleotides line up with TRBD1. The CDR3 spans 13 residues. V dropped 2 bases and J dropped 10; count of bases not matched to a gene: 7. Germline V gene lookup returns CDR1 LGHDT and CDR2 YNNKEL (reference sequence). Here the CDR3 reads CASSQPGGPAAFF. The CDR3 DNA is TGTGCCAGCAGCCAACCAGGGGGACCGGCAGCTTTCTTT.

This chain joins TRBV29-1 and TRBJ1-5, with D hard to call. CDR3 length equals 14 residues. Trimming took off 6 bases at V and 0 bases at J, with 12 bases between the two ends. Germline V gives CDR1 SQVTM, CDR2 ANQGSEA. This CDR3 is CSVSAGYSNQPQHF. The DNA of the CDR3 is TGCAGCGTGTCGGCAGGCTATAGCAATCAGCCCCAGCATTTT.

This chain links TRBV7-9 with TRBJ2-5; tentatively, D is TRBD1 (6 bases). CDR1 is SEHNR, CDR2 FQNEAQ, per germline (reference sequence). The CDR3 runs to 13 residues. Deletions cut 5 bases from V and 9 bases from J, with 16 bases between. This CDR3 is CASSLRTAEAQYF. CDR3 sequence (DNA): TGTGCCAGCAGCCTCAGGACAGCGGAGGCCCAGTACTTC.

The chain has TRBV3-1 (or the pseudogene TRBV3-2) and TRBJ1-2; 7 bases line up with TRBD1. Per the germline V gene, CDR1 is LGHDT and CDR2 is YNNKEL (reference sequence). With V trimmed by 4 bases and J by 2 bases, 10 bases remained unmatched. The CDR3 runs to 16 residues. The CDR3 region is CASSPPGGQANYGYTF. In DNA, the CDR3 is TGTGCCAGCAGCCCTCCAGGCGGACAGGCCAACTATGGCTACACCTTC.